These T cell receptor beta chains were read from a single sample in a study of cytomegalovirus exposure and HLA in healthy donors. The data were produced by immunoSEQ multiplex PCR, yet TCRdb's version contains in-frame clones alone and is incomplete. Of 300,000 to 350,000 clones listed, 88% were seen once; the top ten hold about 0.96%. Input material: PBMCs. These receptors were collected from a man under 40 in good health and CMV-seronegative. Both conserved end residues are part of each CDR3. D genes are given only for firm matches.

13	TRBV18	.	TRBJ1-1	CASSPAGNTEAFF
15	TRBV7-9	.	TRBJ2-3	CASSVRDSSRDTQYF
13	TRBV11-2	.	TRBJ2-7	CASSPVEPYEQYF
19	TRBV5-5	TRBD1	TRBJ2-2	CASSLAYALDRGRTGELFF
19	TRBV5-6	.	TRBJ2-6	CASSLSAGTRISGANVLTF
14	TRBV6-5	.	TRBJ2-7	CASSGTRLSYEQYF
15	TRBV7-7	TRBD2	TRBJ2-2	CASSPTGLADGELFF
15	TRBV7-9	.	TRBJ2-2	CASSLQGLRTGELFF
15	TRBV7-9	.	TRBJ1-3	CASTRRRDSGNTIYF
15	TRBV6-5	TRBD2	TRBJ2-3	CASSRTSGAGDTQYF
14	TRBV7-5	.	TRBJ2-3	CVRSTNPNTDTQYF
15	TRBV9	.	TRBJ2-2	CASSVEQGGTGELFF
13	TRBV27	.	TRBJ1-6	CASRHGQISPLHF
14	TRBV6-5	TRBD1	TRBJ1-1	CASTSWNRGNEAFF
14	TRBV9	TRBD1	TRBJ1-2	CASTRTGDSYGYTF
13	TRBV5-6	.	TRBJ2-2	CASSLLEGWELFF
15	TRBV5-1	.	TRBJ1-4	CASSLTPSTNEKLFF
13	TRBV2	.	TRBJ2-5	CASSEALRETQYF
17	TRBV15	TRBD1	TRBJ2-4	CATSRGGTGWDKNIQYF
14	TRBV6-5	.	TRBJ2-2	CASNFLENTGELFF
12	TRBV2	.	TRBJ1-2	CASPESREGYTF
13	TRBV19	.	TRBJ1-5	CASSIQVVKPQHF
15	TRBV11-2	TRBD2	TRBJ2-3	CASSLRRGGTDTQYF
13	TRBV29-1	.	TRBJ2-5	CSVERVAKETQYF
14	TRBV5-6	.	TRBJ2-7	CASSLGRDKYEQYF
12	TRBV9	.	TRBJ2-7	CASSPDSYEQYF
17	TRBV4-2	TRBD2	TRBJ2-1	CASSPWTSGASYNEQFF
15	TRBV13	.	TRBJ2-1	CASSLGGDIGNEQFF
17	TRBV4-3	TRBD1	TRBJ1-4	CASSQDQTGQGEEKLFF
13	TRBV10-1	.	TRBJ2-1	CASSETLRDEQFF
15	TRBV15	.	TRBJ1-4	CATSRVSGQAEKLFF
11	TRBV5-4	.	TRBJ1-2	CASSFSGSYTF
12	TRBV28	.	TRBJ1-2	CASSQGIGGYTF
14	TRBV2	.	TRBJ1-4	CASRFQGIGEKLFF
15	TRBV19	.	TRBJ1-2	CASSTPRTVNYGYTF
12	TRBV6-5	.	TRBJ2-1	CASNTPVDEQFF
14	TRBV29-1	.	TRBJ1-2	CSVGGVRADYGYTF
14	TRBV2	.	TRBJ1-5	CASSDRRGGQPQHF
15	TRBV7-2	TRBD1	TRBJ1-1	CASSPRTGLGTEAFF
12	TRBV5-4	.	TRBJ2-7	CASSFHSYEQYF
16	TRBV4-3	.	TRBJ1-4	CASSQEFSQGREKLFF
17	TRBV27	.	TRBJ2-3	CASSLRGLRELTDTQYF